This TCR beta chain was found in a study of blood T cell repertoires in COVID-19. Looking at the study overall: Acute-phase and convalescent COVID-19 samples originated in the United States, Italy and Spain.

J lost 2 bases, V lost 1 base, and 10 bases had no gene match. The germline V gene has CDR1 LGHNA and CDR2 YNFKEQ. This CDR3 comprises 20 residues. The method was immunoSEQ multiplex PCR; TCRdb's version includes in-frame clones alone and lacks a portion of them. This table holds roughly 370,000 clones, 85% to 90% found once. Sequenced input: PBMCs or T cells enriched from blood (not recorded which). The rearrangement joins TRBV4-2 to TRBJ2-6; 11 nucleotides match TRBD2. The receptor was derived from a woman in her forties or fifties who had recovered from COVID-19. The CDR3 spells CASSQVVLAGGITGANVLTF. For the CDR3, the DNA is TGTGCCAGCAGCCAAGTCGTTCTAGCGGGGGGTATCACTGGGGCCAACGTCCTGACTTTC.